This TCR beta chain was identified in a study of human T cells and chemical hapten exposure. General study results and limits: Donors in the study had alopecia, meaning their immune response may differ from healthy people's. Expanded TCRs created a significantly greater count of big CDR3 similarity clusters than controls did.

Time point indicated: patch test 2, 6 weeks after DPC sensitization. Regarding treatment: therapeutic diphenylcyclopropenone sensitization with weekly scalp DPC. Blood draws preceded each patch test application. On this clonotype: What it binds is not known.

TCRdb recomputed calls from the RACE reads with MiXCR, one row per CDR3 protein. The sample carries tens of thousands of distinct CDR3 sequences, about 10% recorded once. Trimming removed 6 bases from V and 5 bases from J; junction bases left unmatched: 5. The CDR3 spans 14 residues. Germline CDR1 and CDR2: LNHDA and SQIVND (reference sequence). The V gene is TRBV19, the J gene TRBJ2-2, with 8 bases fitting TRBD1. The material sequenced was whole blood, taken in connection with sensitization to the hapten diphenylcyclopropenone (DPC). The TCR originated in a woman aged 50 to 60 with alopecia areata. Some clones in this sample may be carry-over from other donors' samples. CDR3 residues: CASSLTGATGELFF. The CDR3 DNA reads TGTGCCAGTAGCCTGACAGGGGCGACCGGGGAGCTGTTTTTT.